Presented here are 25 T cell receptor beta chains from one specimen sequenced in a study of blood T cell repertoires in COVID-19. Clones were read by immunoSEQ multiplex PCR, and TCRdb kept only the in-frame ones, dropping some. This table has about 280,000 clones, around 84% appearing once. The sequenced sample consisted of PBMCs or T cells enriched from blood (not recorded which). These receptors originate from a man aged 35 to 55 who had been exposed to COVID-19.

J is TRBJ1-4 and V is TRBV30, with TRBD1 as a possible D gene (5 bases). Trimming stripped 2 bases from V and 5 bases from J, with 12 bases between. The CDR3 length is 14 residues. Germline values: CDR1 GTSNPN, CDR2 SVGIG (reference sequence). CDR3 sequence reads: CAWSWAGRNEKLFF. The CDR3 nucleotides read TGTGCCTGGAGTTGGGCAGGGAGGAATGAAAAACTGTTTTTT.

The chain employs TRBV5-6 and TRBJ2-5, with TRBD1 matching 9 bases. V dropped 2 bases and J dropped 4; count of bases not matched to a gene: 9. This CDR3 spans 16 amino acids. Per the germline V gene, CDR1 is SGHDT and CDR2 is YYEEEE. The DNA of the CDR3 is TGTGCCAGCAGCTTCGGCGGAGTACAGGGGGCAGAGACCCAGTACTTC. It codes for CASSFGGVQGAETQYF.

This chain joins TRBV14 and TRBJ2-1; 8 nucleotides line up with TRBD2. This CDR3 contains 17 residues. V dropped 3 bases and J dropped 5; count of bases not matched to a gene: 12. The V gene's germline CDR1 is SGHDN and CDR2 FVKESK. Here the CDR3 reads CASSQLVGTRQNNEQFF. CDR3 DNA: TGTGCCAGCAGCCAGCTAGTTGGGACTAGACAAAACAATGAGCAGTTCTTC.

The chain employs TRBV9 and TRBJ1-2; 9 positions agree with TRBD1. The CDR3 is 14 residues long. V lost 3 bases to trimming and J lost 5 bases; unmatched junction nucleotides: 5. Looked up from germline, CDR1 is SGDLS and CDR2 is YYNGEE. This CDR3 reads CASSATGGSYGYTF. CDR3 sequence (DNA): TGTGCCAGCAGCGCGACAGGGGGATCATATGGCTACACCTTC.

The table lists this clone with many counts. CDR3 nucleotides: TGTGCCAGCAGCCCGGTTGGGGGCCCCGTCTCTGGAAACACCATATATTTT. As protein: CASSPVGGPVSGNTIYF. The chain carries TRBV7-9 and TRBJ1-3; the D gene is possibly TRBD1 (6 bases). Germline CDR1 reads SEHNR; CDR2 reads FQNEAQ (reference sequence). V lost 5 bases and J 0 bases, leaving 17 bases between the germline ends. CDR3 length equals 17 residues.

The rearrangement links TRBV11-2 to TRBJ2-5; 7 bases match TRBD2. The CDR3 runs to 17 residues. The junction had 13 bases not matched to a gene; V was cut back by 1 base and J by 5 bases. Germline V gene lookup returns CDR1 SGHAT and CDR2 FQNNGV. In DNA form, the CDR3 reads TGTGCCAGCAGCTTAGGCGCGGGAGCTGTCAGTGGGGAGACCCAGTACTTC. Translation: CASSLGAGAVSGETQYF. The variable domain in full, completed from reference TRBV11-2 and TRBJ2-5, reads EAGVAQSPRYKIIEKRQSVAFWCNPISGHATLYWYQQILGQGPKLLIQFQNNGVVDDSQLPKDRFSAERLKGVDSTLKIQPAKLEDSAVYLCASSLGAGAVSGETQYFGPGTRLLVL.

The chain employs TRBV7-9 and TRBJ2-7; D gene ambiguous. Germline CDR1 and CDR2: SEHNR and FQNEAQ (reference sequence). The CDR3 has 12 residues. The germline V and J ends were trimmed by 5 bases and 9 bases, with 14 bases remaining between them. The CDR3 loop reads CASSRPPRGQYF. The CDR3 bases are TGTGCCAGCAGCCGACCCCCTCGAGGGCAGTACTTC.

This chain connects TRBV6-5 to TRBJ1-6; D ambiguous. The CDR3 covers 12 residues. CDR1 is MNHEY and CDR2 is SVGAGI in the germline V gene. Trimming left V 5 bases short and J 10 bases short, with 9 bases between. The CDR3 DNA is TGTGCCAGCAGTCGGACTGAATCACCCCTCCACTTT. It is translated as CASSRTESPLHF.

CDR3 nucleotide sequence: TGTGCCACCGGGTTAGCGGGAGTAGAGACCCAGTACTTC. As protein: CATGLAGVETQYF. The rearrangement joins TRBV19 to TRBJ2-5; 9 positions agree with TRBD2. Germline lookup yields CDR1 LNHDA and CDR2 SQIVND (reference sequence). The V gene end was trimmed by 10 bases and the J gene end by 4 bases; junction bases not matched to a gene: 7. This CDR3 comprises 13 residues.

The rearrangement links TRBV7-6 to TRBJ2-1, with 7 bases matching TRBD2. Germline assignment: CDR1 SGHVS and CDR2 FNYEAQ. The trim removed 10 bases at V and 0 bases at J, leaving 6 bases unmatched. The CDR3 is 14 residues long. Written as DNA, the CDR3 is TGTGCCACAGCCGGGGGGAGCTCCTACAATGAGCAGTTCTTC. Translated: CATAGGSSYNEQFF.

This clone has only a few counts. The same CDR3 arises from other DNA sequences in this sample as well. Here the CDR3 reads CASSQVSGDYGYTF. The DNA for the CDR3 is TGCGCCAGCAGCCAAGTTTCCGGGGACTATGGCTACACCTTC. The chain carries TRBV4-1 and TRBJ1-2; D is unclear. Per the germline V gene, CDR1 is MGHRA and CDR2 is YSYEKL. The CDR3 has 14 amino acids. V was trimmed by 1 base and J by 3 bases, leaving 9 bases between them.

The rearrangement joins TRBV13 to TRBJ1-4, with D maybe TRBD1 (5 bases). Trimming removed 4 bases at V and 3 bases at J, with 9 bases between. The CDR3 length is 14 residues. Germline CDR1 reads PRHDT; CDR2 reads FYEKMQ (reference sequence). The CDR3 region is CASSSQDSNEKLFF. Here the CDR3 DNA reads TGTGCCAGCAGCTCACAGGATTCTAATGAAAAACTGTTTTTT.

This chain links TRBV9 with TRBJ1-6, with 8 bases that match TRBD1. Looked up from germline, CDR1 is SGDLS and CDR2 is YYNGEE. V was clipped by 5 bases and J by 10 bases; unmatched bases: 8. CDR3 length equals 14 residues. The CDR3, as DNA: TGTGCCAGCAGTGGGGGGACAGGCGGATCACCCCTCCACTTT. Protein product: CASSGGTGGSPLHF.

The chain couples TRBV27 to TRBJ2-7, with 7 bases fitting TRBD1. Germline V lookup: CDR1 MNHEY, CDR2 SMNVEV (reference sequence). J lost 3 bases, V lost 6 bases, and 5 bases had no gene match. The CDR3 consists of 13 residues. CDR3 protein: CASRSGQSYEQYF. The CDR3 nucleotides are TGTGCCAGCAGGTCGGGACAGAGCTACGAGCAGTACTTC.

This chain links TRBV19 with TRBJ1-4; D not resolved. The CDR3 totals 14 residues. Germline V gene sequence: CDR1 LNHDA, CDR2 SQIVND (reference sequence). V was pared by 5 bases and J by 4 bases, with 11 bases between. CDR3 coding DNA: TGTGCCAGTAGTGAGAGGACTGGTAATGAAAAACTGTTTTTT. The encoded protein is CASSERTGNEKLFF.

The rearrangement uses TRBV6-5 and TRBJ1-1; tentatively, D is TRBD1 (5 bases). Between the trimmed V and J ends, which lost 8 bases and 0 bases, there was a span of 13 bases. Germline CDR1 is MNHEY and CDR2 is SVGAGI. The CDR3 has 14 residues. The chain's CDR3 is CASFPPGMNTEAFF. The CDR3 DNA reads TGTGCCAGCTTTCCCCCAGGGATGAACACTGAAGCTTTCTTT.

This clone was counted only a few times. The CDR3 here is CASSLQSFDEQFF. The CDR3 DNA reads as TGTGCCAGCAGCTTACAGTCTTTCGATGAGCAGTTCTTC. The chain is built from TRBV7-9 and TRBJ2-1; D is ambiguous. The CDR3 sequence is 13 residues long. V was shortened by 2 bases and J by 8 bases, with 10 bases between the two germline ends. CDR1 SEHNR and CDR2 FQNEAQ come from the germline V gene (reference sequence).

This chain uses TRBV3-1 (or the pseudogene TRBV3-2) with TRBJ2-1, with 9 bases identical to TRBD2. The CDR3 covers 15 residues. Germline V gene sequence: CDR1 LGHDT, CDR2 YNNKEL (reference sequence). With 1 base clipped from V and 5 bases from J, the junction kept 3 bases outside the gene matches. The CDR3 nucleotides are TGTGCCAGCAGCCAAGCGAGGACTAGCGACAATGAGCAGTTCTTC. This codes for CASSQARTSDNEQFF.

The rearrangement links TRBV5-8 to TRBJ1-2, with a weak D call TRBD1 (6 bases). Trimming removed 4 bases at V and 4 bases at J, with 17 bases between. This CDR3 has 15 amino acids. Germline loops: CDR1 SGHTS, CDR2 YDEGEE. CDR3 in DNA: TGTGCCAGCAGCCGAGGGGGAACCACCCCCTATGGCTACACCTTC. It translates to CASSRGGTTPYGYTF. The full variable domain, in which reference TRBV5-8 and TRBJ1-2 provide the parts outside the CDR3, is EAGVTQSPTHLIKTRGQQATLRCSPISGHTSVYWYQQALGLGLQFLLWYDEGEERNRGNFPPRFSGRQFPNYSSELNVNALELEDSALYLCASSRGGTTPYGYTFGSGTRLTVV.

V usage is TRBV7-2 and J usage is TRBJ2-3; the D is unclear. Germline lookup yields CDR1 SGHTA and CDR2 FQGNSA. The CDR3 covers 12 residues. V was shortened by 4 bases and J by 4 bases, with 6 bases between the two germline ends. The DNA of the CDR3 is TGTGCCAGCAGCTCTTTCGCAGATACGCAGTATTTT. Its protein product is CASSSFADTQYF.

CDR3 protein: CASSFAGEGSPLHF. In DNA, the CDR3 is TGTGCCAGCAGCTTTGCAGGGGAAGGTTCACCCCTCCACTTT. J is TRBJ1-6 and V is TRBV7-9, with D possibly TRBD1 on 6 matching bases. Trimming pared 3 bases from V and 9 bases from J, leaving 12 bases between. The V gene's germline CDR1 is SEHNR and CDR2 FQNEAQ (reference sequence). The CDR3 spans 14 residues.

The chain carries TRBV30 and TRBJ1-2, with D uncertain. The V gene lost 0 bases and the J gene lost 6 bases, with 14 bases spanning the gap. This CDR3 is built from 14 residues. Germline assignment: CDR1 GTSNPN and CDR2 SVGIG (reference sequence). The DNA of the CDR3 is TGTGCCTGGAGTGTACCAGGTAGAATTGATGGCTACACCTTC. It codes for CAWSVPGRIDGYTF.

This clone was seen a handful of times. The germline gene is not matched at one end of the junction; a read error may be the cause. Written as DNA, the CDR3 is TGTGCCAGCAGCTTAGAGCCTGCGGGAGGGCCCGGTGTGCTCTTC. It translates to CASSLEPAGGPGVLF. The genes are TRBV7-9 and TRBJ2-1; 9 bases fit TRBD2. The CDR3 contains 15 residues. From germline, CDR1 is SEHNR and CDR2 FQNEAQ (reference sequence).

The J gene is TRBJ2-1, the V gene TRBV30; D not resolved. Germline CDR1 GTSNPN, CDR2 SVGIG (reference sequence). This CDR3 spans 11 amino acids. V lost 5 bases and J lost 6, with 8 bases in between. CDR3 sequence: CAWGTVNEQFF. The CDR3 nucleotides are TGTGCCTGGGGCACTGTCAATGAGCAGTTCTTC.

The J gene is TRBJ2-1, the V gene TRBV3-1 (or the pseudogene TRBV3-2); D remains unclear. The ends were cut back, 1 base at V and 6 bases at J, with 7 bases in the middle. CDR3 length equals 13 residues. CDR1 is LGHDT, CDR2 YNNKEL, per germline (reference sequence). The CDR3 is CASSQGRVNEQFF. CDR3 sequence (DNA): TGTGCCAGCAGCCAAGGAAGAGTCAATGAGCAGTTCTTC.